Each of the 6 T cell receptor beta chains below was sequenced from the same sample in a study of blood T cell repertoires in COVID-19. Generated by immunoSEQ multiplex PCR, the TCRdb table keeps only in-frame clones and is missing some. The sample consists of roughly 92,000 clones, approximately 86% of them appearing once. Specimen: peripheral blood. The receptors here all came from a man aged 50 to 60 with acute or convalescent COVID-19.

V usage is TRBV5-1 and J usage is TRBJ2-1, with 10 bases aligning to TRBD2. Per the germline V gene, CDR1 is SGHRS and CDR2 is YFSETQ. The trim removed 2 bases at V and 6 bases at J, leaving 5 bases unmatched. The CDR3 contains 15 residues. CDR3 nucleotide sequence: TGCGCCAGCAGCTTACTAGCGGGAATGGTCAATGAGCAGTTCTTC. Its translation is CASSLLAGMVNEQFF.

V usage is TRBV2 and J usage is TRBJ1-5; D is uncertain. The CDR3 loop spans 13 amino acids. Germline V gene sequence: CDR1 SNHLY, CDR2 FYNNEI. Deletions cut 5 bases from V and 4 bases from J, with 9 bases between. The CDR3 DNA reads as TGTGCCAGCAGTACTGGAGTGAATCAGCCCCAGCATTTT. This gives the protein CASSTGVNQPQHF.

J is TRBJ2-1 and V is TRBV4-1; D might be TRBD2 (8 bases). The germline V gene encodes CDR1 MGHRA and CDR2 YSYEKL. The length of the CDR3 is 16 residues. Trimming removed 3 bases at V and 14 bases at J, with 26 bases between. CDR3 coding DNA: TGCGCCAGCAGCCAGGATAAGGGGGCTAGCGGGCATAAGAAGTTCTTC. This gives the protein CASSQDKGASGHKKFF.

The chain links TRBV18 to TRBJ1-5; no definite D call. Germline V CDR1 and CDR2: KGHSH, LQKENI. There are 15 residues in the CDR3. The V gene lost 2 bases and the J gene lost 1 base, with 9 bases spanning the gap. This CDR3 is CASSPGQSSNQPQHF. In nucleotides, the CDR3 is TGTGCCAGCTCACCAGGGCAGAGCAGCAATCAGCCCCAGCATTTT.

CDR3 bases: TGTGCCAGCAGCTTGGCCCCAGGGGGCCACTACGAGCAGTACTTC. Protein product: CASSLAPGGHYEQYF. The chain employs TRBV5-8 and TRBJ2-7, with 8 bases that match TRBD1. The germline CDR1 and CDR2 sequences are SGHTS and YDEGEE. This CDR3 is 15 amino acids long. The ends lost 0 bases at V and 3 bases at J; junction bases unmatched: 5.

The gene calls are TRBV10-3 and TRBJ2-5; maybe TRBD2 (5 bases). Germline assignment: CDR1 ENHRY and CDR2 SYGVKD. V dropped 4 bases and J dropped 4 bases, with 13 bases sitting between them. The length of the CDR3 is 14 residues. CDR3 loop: CAISGEGIGETQYF. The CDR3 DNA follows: TGTGCCATCAGTGGAGAGGGAATAGGAGAGACCCAGTACTTC.